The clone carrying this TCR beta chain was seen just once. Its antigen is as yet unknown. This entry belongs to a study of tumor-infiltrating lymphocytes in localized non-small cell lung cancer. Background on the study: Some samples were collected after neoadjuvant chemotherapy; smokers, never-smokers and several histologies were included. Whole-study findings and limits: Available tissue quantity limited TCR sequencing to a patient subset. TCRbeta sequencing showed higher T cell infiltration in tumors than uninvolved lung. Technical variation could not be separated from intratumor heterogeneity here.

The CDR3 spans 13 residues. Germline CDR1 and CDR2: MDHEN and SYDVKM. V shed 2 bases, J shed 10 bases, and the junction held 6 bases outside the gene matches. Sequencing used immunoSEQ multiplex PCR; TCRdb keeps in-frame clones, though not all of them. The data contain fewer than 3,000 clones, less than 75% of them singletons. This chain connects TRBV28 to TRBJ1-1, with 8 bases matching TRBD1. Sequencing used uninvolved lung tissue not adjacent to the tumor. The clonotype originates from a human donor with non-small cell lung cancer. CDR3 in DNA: TGTGCCAGCAGTTTAGGGAGACAGGGGCGAGCTTTCTTT. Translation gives CASSLGRQGRAFF.